This T cell receptor beta chain stems from a study of T cell changes during pregnancy in multiple sclerosis. Produced via immunoSEQ multiplex PCR; TCRdb's table is partial and in-frame only. The sample consists of roughly 48,000 clones, nearly 95% of them appearing once. The J segment lost 9 bases and the V segment lost 0 bases, leaving 5 bases of the junction unmatched. This CDR3 contains 14 residues. CDR1 and CDR2 (germline): SGDLS, YYNGEE. Sequencing was performed on CD4+ T cells from peripheral blood mononuclear cells, taken in the first trimester of pregnancy. This TCR was sampled from a female donor with multiple sclerosis, enrolled in a pregnancy study. This rearrangement joins TRBV9 to TRBJ2-1, with TRBD1 matching over 8 bases. The CDR3 DNA sequence: TGTGCCAGCAGCGTAGCCAGGGGGCTTGGTGAGCAGTTCTTC. It is translated as CASSVARGLGEQFF.